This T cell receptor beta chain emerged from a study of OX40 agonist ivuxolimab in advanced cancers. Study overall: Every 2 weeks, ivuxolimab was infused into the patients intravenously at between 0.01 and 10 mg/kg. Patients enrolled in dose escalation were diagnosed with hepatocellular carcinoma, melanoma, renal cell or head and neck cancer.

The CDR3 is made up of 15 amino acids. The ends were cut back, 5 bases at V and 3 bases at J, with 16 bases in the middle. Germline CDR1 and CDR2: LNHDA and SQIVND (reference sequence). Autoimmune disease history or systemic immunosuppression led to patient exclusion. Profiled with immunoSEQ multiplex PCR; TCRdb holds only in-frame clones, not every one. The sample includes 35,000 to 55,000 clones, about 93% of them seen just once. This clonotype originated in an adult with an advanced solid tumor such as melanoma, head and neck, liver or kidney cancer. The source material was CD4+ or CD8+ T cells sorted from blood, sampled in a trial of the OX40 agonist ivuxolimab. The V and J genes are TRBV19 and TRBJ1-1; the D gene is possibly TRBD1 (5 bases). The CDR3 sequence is CASSDGPEGYTEAFF. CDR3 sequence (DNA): TGTGCCAGTAGTGATGGTCCCGAGGGGTACACTGAAGCTTTCTTT. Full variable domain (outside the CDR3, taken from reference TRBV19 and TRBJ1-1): DGGITQSPKYLFRKEGQNVTLSCEQNLNHDAMYWYRQDPGQGLRLIYYSQIVNDFQKGDIAEGYSVSREKKESFPLTVTSAQKNPTAFYLCASSDGPEGYTEAFFGQGTRLTVV.